Presented here are 15 T cell receptor beta chains from one specimen sequenced in a study of blood T cell repertoires in COVID-19. The method was immunoSEQ multiplex PCR; TCRdb's version includes in-frame clones alone and lacks a portion of them. The repertoire holds 250,000 to 300,000 clones, with about 88% as singletons. The sequenced sample consisted of PBMCs or T cells enriched from blood (not recorded which). The receptor source for this set is a man aged 25-45 years with acute COVID-19.

The J gene is TRBJ2-2, the V gene TRBV28; D ambiguous. Trimming left V 2 bases short and J 6 bases short, with 7 bases between. From germline, CDR1 is MDHEN and CDR2 SYDVKM. The CDR3 contains 13 residues. In DNA form, the CDR3 reads TGTGCCAGCAGTTTAGAGTGGTCCGGGGAGCTGTTTTTT. It translates to CASSLEWSGELFF.

The genes are TRBV29-1 and TRBJ2-1; tentatively, D is TRBD2 (6 bases). There are 14 residues in the CDR3. Per germline, CDR1 SQVTM and CDR2 ANQGSEA. Between the trimmed V and J ends, which lost 2 bases and 2 bases, there was a span of 10 bases. The CDR3 DNA sequence: TGCAGCGTTGAATACGGGACTCCCTACAATGAGCAGTTCTTC. Translation gives CSVEYGTPYNEQFF.

Comment on this clone: The junction shows a germline mismatch at one end, possibly a read error. This chain links TRBV5-1 with TRBJ2-1, with TRBD1 matching over 8 bases. CDR3 length: 15 amino acids. The germline gives CDR1 SGHRS, CDR2 YFSETQ. The CDR3 here is CASSLTGVTYNEQFF. CDR3 nucleotides: TGTGCCAGCAGCTTGACAGGGGTCACTTACAATGAGCAGTTCTTC. Filled out from reference TRBV5-1 and TRBJ2-1, the complete variable domain reads KAGVTQTPRYLIKTRGQQVTLSCSPISGHRSVSWYQQTPGQGLQFLFEYFSETQRNKGNFPGRFSGRQFSNSRSEMNVSTLELGDSALYLCASSLTGVTYNEQFFGPGTRLTVL.

The table lists this clone with a count of one. The J gene is TRBJ1-1, the V gene TRBV6-1; D might be TRBD1 (6 bases). The CDR3 extends over 14 amino acids. V was clipped by 7 bases and J by 6 bases, with 18 bases between them. Germline loops: CDR1 MNHNS, CDR2 SASEGT. CDR3 residues: CASMGAERRSEAFF. CDR3 bases: TGTGCCAGCATGGGGGCGGAGAGGAGATCTGAAGCTTTCTTT.

This chain connects TRBV5-1 to TRBJ1-2; D remains unclear. The CDR3 has 15 amino acids. V lost 0 bases to trimming and J lost 7 bases, with 16 bases between them. Per germline, CDR1 SGHRS and CDR2 YFSETQ. CDR3 amino acids: CASSLGTLPEAGYTF. The CDR3, as DNA: TGCGCCAGCAGCTTGGGGACCCTGCCGGAGGCTGGCTACACCTTC.

The rearrangement links TRBV6-5 to TRBJ1-5, with D unresolved. Germline CDR1 is MNHEY and CDR2 is SVGAGI. CDR3 length: 15 residues. Trimming stripped 6 bases from V and 1 base from J, with 13 bases between. CDR3 region: CASRRLSRSNQPQHF. As DNA, the CDR3 is TGTGCCAGCAGGAGGTTATCGCGCAGCAATCAGCCCCAGCATTTT.

The table lists this clone with a count of one. V usage is TRBV6-5 and J usage is TRBJ1-1, with TRBD1 identical over 7 bases. With 5 bases clipped from V and 8 bases from J, the junction kept 14 bases outside the gene matches. CDR1 MNHEY and CDR2 SVGAGI come from the germline V gene. CDR3 length: 15 residues. The CDR3 sequence: CASSLRQGPLVEAFF. In nucleotides, the CDR3 is TGTGCCAGCAGTCTCAGACAGGGTCCATTGGTAGAAGCTTTCTTT.

The chain combines TRBV30 with TRBJ1-2, with D unresolved. Germline CDR1 is GTSNPN and CDR2 is SVGIG (reference sequence). The CDR3 spans 9 residues. The CDR3 reads CALGPGYTF. Written as DNA, the CDR3 is TGTGCTTTGGGCCCTGGCTACACCTTC.

The rearrangement links TRBV6-5 to TRBJ2-7; 8 bases align to TRBD1. Germline loops: CDR1 MNHEY, CDR2 SVGAGI. This CDR3 is 13 amino acids long. The V and J ends lost 5 bases and 3 bases, in that order; junction bases with no gene match: 3. The CDR3 DNA reads TGTGCCAGCAGTCCAACAGGGGGCTACGAGCAGTACGTC. It yields the protein CASSPTGGYEQYV.

V is TRBV24-1 and J is TRBJ1-2; 7 positions match TRBD1. Losses at the gene ends were 10 bases for V and 6 bases for J; bases not matched to a gene: 19. CDR1 KGHDR and CDR2 SFDVKD come from the germline V gene. The CDR3 runs 16 residues. The CDR3 coding sequence is TGTGCCACAGCTACAGGGGTTTCTCCAGGGGGAAATGGCTACACCTTC. Translated: CATATGVSPGGNGYTF.

The rearrangement links TRBV9 to TRBJ1-1; TRBD1 agrees at 7 bases. The CDR3 totals 14 residues. With 0 bases clipped from V and 3 bases from J, the junction kept 2 bases outside the gene matches. Germline CDR1 and CDR2: SGDLS and YYNGEE. In DNA form, the CDR3 reads TGTGCCAGCAGCGTAGCAGGGGGAGACACTGAAGCTTTCTTT. Amino acid sequence: CASSVAGGDTEAFF. The variable domain in full, with the rest retrieved from reference TRBV9 and TRBJ1-1, is DSGVTQTPKHLITATGQRVTLRCSPRSGDLSVYWYQQSLDQGLQFLIQYYNGEERAKGNILERFSAQQFPDLHSELNLSSLELGDSALYFCASSVAGGDTEAFFGQGTRLTVV.

V usage is TRBV11-2 and J usage is TRBJ1-1, with TRBD1 as a possible D gene (6 bases). CDR3 size: 13 residues. Germline V gene data show CDR1 as SGHAT and CDR2 as FQNNGV. Trimming cost V 5 bases and J 4 bases, with 11 bases left between them. The CDR3 sequence is CASSPQGFTEAFF. The CDR3 region has the DNA TGTGCCAGCAGCCCACAGGGTTTCACTGAAGCTTTCTTT.

This chain uses TRBV28 with TRBJ1-2; 8 positions agree with TRBD1. The germline V gene has CDR1 MDHEN and CDR2 SYDVKM. The length of the CDR3 is 13 residues. With V trimmed by 3 bases and J by 6 bases, 3 bases remained unmatched. The CDR3 here is CASSFQGANGYTF. CDR3 DNA sequence: TGTGCCAGCAGTTTTCAGGGGGCGAATGGCTACACCTTC.

The chain combines TRBV28 with TRBJ1-3, with 7 bases lining up with TRBD1. Germline lookup yields CDR1 MDHEN and CDR2 SYDVKM. The CDR3 has 17 residues. The ends lost 4 bases at V and 0 bases at J; junction bases unmatched: 9. CDR3 bases: TGTGCCAGCAGTTACCCCGGACAGGCGATCTCTGGAAACACCATATATTTT. Its protein is CASSYPGQAISGNTIYF.

This clone was detected only once. V and J are TRBV5-8 and TRBJ1-5, with a tentative D call TRBD1 (6 bases). Looked up from germline, CDR1 is SGHTS and CDR2 is YDEGEE. V gave up 0 bases and J gave up 2 bases, with 12 bases separating them. The CDR3 has 16 residues. CDR3 protein: CASSLAQGTGNQPQHF. Written as DNA, the CDR3 is TGTGCCAGCAGCTTGGCCCAGGGGACGGGCAATCAGCCCCAGCATTTT. Full variable domain (missing parts from reference TRBV5-8 and TRBJ1-5): EAGVTQSPTHLIKTRGQQATLRCSPISGHTSVYWYQQALGLGLQFLLWYDEGEERNRGNFPPRFSGRQFPNYSSELNVNALELEDSALYLCASSLAQGTGNQPQHFGDGTRLSIL.